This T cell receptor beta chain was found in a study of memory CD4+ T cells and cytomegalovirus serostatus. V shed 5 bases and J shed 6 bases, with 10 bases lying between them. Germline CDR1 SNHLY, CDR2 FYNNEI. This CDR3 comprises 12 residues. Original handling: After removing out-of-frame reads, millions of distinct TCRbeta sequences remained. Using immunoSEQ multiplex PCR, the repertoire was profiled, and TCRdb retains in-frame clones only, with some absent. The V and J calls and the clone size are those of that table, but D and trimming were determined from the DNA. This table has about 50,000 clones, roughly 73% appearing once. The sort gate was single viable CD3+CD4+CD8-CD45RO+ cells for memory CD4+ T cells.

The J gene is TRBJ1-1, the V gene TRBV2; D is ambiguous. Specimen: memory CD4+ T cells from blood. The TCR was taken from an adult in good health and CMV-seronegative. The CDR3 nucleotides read TGTGCCAGCAGTTTTACATTGGCTGAAGCTTTCTTT. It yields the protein CASSFTLAEAFF.